The clone carrying this T cell receptor (beta chain) has only one observation. This entry belongs to a study of blood T cell repertoires in COVID-19. Libraries were prepared by immunoSEQ multiplex PCR; TCRdb keeps only in-frame clonotypes and omits some of them. Found here are 75,000 or so clones, roughly 84% of them singletons; the top ten hold 3% to 4%. The germline CDR1 and CDR2 sequences are MGHRA and YSYEKL. This CDR3 region has 16 residues. Trimming stripped 5 bases from V and 1 base from J, with 17 bases between. This clonotype was obtained from a man in his fifties or sixties with acute or convalescent COVID-19. Sequencing was performed on peripheral blood. J is TRBJ1-1 and V is TRBV4-1, with D uncertain. Here the CDR3 reads CASSLSYSWRNTEAFF. CDR3 in DNA: TGCGCCAGCAGCTTATCGTATTCATGGAGGAACACTGAAGCTTTCTTT.